Following are 6 T cell receptor beta chains from one sample sequenced in a study of shared clonotypes between healthy human individuals. TCRdb's table, derived via immunoSEQ multiplex PCR, lists solely in-frame clones and lacks some. This table holds under 600,000 clones, approximately 95% found once. Sequenced: naive CD4+ T cells sorted from blood. This sample's subset: CD45RA+ positively selected. These receptors originate from a woman between 25 and 40 years old in good health.

The chain couples TRBV15 to TRBJ2-7; 11 bases map to TRBD2. V lost 1 base, J lost 8 bases, and 10 bases stayed unmatched. The CDR3 contains 16 residues. CDR1 and CDR2 from the germline V gene are LNHNV and YYDKDF (reference sequence). DNA of the CDR3: TGTGCCACCAGCAGAGGTGGGGTAGCGGGAGGGCTTAAGCAGTACTTC. This gives the protein CATSRGGVAGGLKQYF.

This chain connects TRBV30 to TRBJ2-1, with 9 positions matching TRBD1. CDR1 and CDR2 (germline): GTSNPN, SVGIG (reference sequence). The J segment lost 7 bases and the V segment lost 6 bases, leaving 7 bases of the junction unmatched. The length of the CDR3 is 13 residues. CDR3 coding DNA: TGTGCCTGCACGGGACAGGGAGGGAATGAGCAGTTCTTC. Protein sequence: CACTGQGGNEQFF. Full variable domain (outside the CDR3, taken from reference TRBV30 and TRBJ2-1): SQTIHQWPATLVQPVGSPLSLECTVEGTSNPNLYWYRQAAGRGLQLLFYSVGIGQISSEVPQNLSASRPQDRQFILSSKKLLLSDSGFYLCACTGQGGNEQFFGPGTRLTVL.

V is TRBV5-1 and J is TRBJ2-3; D may match TRBD1 or TRBD2 (5 bases each). CDR3 length: 15 residues. Between the trimmed V and J ends, which lost 3 bases and 2 bases, there was a span of 13 bases. Germline-derived CDR1 and CDR2 are SGHRS and YFSETQ. This CDR3 is CASSSSGTDTDTQYF. Here the CDR3 DNA reads TGCGCCAGCAGCTCTTCCGGGACGGACACAGATACGCAGTATTTT.

CDR3 sequence reads: CASRPTVGYYGYTF. The DNA of the CDR3 is TGTGCCAGTAGACCGACAGTGGGCTACTATGGCTACACCTTC. This chain joins TRBV19 and TRBJ1-2, with D possibly matching TRBD1 (5 bases). The germline V gene has CDR1 LNHDA and CDR2 SQIVND (reference sequence). CDR3 length: 14 amino acids. With 6 bases removed from V and 3 bases from J, the gap between germline ends came to 14 bases.

This chain uses TRBV6-5 with TRBJ2-2, with D unresolved. Germline values: CDR1 MNHEY, CDR2 SVGAGI. The CDR3 totals 11 residues. V lost 4 bases to trimming and J lost 11 bases, with 8 bases between them. This chain's CDR3 is CASSSQGELFF. CDR3 coding DNA: TGTGCCAGCAGTTCGCAAGGAGAGCTGTTTTTT.

V usage is TRBV7-9 and J usage is TRBJ2-7, with 7 bases fitting TRBD1. CDR1 and CDR2 from the germline V gene are SEHNR and FQNEAQ (reference sequence). This CDR3 is built from 12 residues. CDR3 sequence: CATGTESYEQYF. DNA for the CDR3: TGTGCTACCGGGACAGAGTCCTACGAGCAGTACTTC.